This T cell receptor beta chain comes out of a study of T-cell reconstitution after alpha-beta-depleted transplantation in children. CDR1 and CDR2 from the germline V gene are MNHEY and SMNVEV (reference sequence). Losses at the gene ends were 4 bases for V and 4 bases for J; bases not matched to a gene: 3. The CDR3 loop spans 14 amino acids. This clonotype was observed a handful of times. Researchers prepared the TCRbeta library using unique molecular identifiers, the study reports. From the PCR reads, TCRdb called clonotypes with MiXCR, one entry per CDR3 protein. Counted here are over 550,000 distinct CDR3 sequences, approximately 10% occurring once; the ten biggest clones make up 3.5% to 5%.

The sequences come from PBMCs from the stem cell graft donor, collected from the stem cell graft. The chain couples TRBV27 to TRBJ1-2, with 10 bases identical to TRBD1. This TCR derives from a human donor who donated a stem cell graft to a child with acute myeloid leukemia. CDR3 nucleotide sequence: TGTGCCAGCAGTTCGGGACAGGGGATCTATGGCTACACCTTC. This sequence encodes CASSSGQGIYGYTF.